This record looks at one T cell receptor beta chain sequence and its context. The antigen remains undetermined. This entry belongs to a study of T cells after yellow fever vaccination. General study findings and limits: When the response was secondary, it was weaker but reached its peak faster, day 5 versus 15.

Trimming took 2 bases from V and 2 from J, leaving 7 bases between them. CDR3 length: 12 amino acids. Germline CDR1 and CDR2: GTSNPN and SVGIG (reference sequence). A single record per CDR3 protein comes from TCRdb applying MiXCR to the 5' RACE reads. Here the sample spans around 72,000 distinct CDR3 sequences, around 7.1% being singletons. This sequence was found in a man younger than 35 who received the YFV17D yellow fever vaccine. The chain couples TRBV30 to TRBJ2-7; the D is unclear. Here the sequenced sample was CD8+ T cells sorted from PBMCs, taken roughly 10 days after the first yellow fever vaccination. This chain's CDR3 is CAWSPEAYEQYF. CDR3 coding DNA: TGTGCCTGGAGTCCGGAAGCCTACGAGCAGTACTTC. The variable domain in full, completed from reference TRBV30 and TRBJ2-7, reads SQTIHQWPATLVQPVGSPLSLECTVEGTSNPNLYWYRQAAGRGLQLLFYSVGIGQISSEVPQNLSASRPQDRQFILSSKKLLLSDSGFYLCAWSPEAYEQYFGPGTRLTVT.